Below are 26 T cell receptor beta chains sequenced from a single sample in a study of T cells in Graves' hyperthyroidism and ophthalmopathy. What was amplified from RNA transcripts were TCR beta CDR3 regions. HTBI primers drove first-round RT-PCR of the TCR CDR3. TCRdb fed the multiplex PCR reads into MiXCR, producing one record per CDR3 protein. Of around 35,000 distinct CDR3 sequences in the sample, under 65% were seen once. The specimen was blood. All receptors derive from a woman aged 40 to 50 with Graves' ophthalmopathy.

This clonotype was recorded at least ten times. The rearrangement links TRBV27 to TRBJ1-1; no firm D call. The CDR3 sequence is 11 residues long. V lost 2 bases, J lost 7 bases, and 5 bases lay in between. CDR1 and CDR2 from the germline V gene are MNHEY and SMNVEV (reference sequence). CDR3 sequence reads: CASSLGREAFF. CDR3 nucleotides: TGTGCCAGCAGTTTAGGGCGTGAAGCTTTCTTT.

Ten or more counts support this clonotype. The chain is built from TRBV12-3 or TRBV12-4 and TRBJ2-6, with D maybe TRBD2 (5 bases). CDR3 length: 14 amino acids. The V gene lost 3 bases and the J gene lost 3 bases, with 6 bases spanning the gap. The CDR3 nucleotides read TGTGCCAGCAGTTTCGGGGATGGGGCCAACGTCCTGACTTTC. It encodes CASSFGDGANVLTF.

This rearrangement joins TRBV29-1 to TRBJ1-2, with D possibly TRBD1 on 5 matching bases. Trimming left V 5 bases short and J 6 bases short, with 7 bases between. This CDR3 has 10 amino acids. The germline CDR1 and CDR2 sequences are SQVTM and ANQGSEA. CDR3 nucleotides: TGCAGCGTTCGGACAAATGGCTACACCTTC. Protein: CSVRTNGYTF.

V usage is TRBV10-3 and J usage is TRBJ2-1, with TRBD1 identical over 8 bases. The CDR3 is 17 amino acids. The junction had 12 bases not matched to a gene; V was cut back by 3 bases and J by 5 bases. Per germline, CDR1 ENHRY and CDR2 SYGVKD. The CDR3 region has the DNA TGTGCCATCAGTGACCGTCCCGGGACAGGTACTAACAATGAGCAGTTCTTC. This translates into CAISDRPGTGTNNEQFF.

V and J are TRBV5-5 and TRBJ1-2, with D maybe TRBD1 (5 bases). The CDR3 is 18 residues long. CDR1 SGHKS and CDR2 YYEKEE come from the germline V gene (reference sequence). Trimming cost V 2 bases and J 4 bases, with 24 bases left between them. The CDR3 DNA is TGTGCCAGCAGCTTCCGGTCTTTTCCTGGGGCTAATGTCTATGGCTACACCTTC. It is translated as CASSFRSFPGANVYGYTF. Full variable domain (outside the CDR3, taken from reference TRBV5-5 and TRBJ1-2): DAGVTQSPTHLIKTRGQQVTLRCSPISGHKSVSWYQQVLGQGPQFIFQYYEKEERGRGNFPDRFSARQFPNYSSELNVNALLLGDSALYLCASSFRSFPGANVYGYTFGSGTRLTVV.

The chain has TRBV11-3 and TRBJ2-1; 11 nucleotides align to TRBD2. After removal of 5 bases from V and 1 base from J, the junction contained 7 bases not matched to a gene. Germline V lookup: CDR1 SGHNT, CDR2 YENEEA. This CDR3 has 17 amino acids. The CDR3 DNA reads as TGTGCCAGCAGCGCAAGGACTAGCGGGTGGTCCTACAATGAGCAGTTCTTC. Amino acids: CASSARTSGWSYNEQFF. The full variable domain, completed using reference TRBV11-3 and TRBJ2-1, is EAGVVQSPRYKIIEKKQPVAFWCNPISGHNTLYWYLQNLGQGPELLIRYENEEAVDDSQLPKDRFSAERLKGVDSTLKIQPAELGDSAVYLCASSARTSGWSYNEQFFGPGTRLTVL.

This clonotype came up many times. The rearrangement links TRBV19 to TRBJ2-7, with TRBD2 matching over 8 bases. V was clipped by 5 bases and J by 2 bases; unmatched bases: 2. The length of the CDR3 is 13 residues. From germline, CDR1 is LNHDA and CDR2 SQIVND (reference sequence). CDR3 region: CASSVGGAYEQYF. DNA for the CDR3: TGTGCCAGTAGTGTCGGGGGGGCCTACGAGCAGTACTTC. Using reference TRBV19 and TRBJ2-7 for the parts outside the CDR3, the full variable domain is DGGITQSPKYLFRKEGQNVTLSCEQNLNHDAMYWYRQDPGQGLRLIYYSQIVNDFQKGDIAEGYSVSREKKESFPLTVTSAQKNPTAFYLCASSVGGAYEQYFGPGTRLTVT.

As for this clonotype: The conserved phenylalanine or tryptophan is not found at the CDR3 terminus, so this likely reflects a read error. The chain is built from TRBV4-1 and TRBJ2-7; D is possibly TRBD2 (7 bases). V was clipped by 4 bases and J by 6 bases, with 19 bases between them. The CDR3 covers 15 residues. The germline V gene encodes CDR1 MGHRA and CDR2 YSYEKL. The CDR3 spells CASSRPGRGAGEQYL. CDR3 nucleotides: TGCGCCAGCAGCCGACCGGGACGGGGGGCGGGCGAGCAGTACCTC.

CDR3 sequence: CASSLSRGGGSGNQPQHF. The CDR3 DNA follows: TGTGCCAGCAGTTTAAGTCGGGGAGGCGGAAGTGGCAATCAGCCCCAGCATTTT. This chain connects TRBV27 to TRBJ1-5, with D hard to call. The CDR3 consists of 18 residues. CDR1 MNHEY and CDR2 SMNVEV come from the germline V gene (reference sequence). V was cut by 2 bases and J by 2 bases, with 19 bases left in between.

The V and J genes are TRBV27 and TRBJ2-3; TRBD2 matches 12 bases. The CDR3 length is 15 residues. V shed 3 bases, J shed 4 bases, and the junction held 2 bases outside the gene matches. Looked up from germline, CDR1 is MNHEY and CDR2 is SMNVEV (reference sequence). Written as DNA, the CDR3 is TGTGCCAGCAGTTTGACTAGCGGGGGAGCAGATACGCAGTATTTT. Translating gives CASSLTSGGADTQYF.

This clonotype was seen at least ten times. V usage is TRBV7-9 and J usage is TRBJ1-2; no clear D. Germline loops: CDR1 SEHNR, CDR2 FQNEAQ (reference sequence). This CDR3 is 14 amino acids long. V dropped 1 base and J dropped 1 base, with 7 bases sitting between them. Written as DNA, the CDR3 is TGTGCCAGCAGCTTAGATGGGGTTAACTATGGCTACACCTTC. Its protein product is CASSLDGVNYGYTF.

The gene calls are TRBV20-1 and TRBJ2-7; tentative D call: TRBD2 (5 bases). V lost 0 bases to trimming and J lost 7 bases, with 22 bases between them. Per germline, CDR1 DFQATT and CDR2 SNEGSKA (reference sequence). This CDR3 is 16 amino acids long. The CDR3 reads CSARELIGDFPGEQYF. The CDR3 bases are TGCAGTGCTAGAGAATTAATCGGTGACTTCCCGGGGGAGCAGTACTTC.

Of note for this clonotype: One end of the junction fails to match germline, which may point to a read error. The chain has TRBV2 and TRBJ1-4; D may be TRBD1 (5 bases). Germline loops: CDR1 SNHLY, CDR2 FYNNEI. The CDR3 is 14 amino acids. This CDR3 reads CDSSSGPDSEKLFF. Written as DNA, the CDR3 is TGTGACAGCAGTTCGGGACCGGATAGTGAAAAACTGTTTTTT.

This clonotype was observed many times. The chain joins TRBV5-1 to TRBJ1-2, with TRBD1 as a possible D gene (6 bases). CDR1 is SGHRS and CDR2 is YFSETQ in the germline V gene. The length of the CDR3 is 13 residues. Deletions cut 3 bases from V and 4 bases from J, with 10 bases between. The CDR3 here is CASSWDKSYGYTF. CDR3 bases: TGCGCCAGCAGCTGGGACAAGAGCTATGGCTACACCTTC.

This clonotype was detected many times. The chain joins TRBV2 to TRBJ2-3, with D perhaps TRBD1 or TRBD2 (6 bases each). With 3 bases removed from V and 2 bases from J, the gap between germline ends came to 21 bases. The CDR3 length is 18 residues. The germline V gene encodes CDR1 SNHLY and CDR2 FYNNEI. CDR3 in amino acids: CASSEWGAGGRVTDTQYF. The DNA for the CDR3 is TGTGCCAGCAGTGAGTGGGGGGCAGGCGGTCGGGTCACAGATACGCAGTATTTT. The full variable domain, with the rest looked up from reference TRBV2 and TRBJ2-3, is EPEVTQTPSHQVTQMGQEVILRCVPISNHLYFYWYRQILGQKVEFLVSFYNNEISEKSEIFDDQFSVERPDGSNFTLKIRSTKLEDSAMYFCASSEWGAGGRVTDTQYFGPGTRLTVL.

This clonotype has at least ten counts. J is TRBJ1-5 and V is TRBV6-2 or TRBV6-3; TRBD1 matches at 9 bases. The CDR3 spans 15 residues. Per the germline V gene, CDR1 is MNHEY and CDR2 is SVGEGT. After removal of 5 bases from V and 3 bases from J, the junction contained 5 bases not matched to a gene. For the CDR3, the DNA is TGTGCCAGCAGTCCCTGGGACAGGGTCAATCAGCCCCAGCATTTT. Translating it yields CASSPWDRVNQPQHF.

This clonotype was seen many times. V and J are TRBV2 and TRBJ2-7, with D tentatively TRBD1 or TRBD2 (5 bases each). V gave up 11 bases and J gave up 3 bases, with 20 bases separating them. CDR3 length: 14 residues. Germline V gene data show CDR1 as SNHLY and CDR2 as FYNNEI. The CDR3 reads CASSRRDPFYEQYF. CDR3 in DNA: TGTGCCTCCTCCCGAAGGGACCCTTTCTACGAGCAGTACTTC.

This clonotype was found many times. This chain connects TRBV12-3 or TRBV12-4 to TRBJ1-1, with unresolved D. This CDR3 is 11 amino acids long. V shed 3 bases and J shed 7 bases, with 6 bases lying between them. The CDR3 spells CASSFLSEAFF. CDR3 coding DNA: TGTGCCAGCAGTTTTCTTAGTGAAGCTTTCTTT.

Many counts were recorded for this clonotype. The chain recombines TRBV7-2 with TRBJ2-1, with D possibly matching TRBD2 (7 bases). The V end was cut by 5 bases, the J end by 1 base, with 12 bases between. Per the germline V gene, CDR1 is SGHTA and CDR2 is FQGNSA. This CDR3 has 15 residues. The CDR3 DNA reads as TGTGCCAGCAGCCCGGGGGGACAATCCTACAATGAGCAGTTCTTC. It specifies CASSPGGQSYNEQFF.

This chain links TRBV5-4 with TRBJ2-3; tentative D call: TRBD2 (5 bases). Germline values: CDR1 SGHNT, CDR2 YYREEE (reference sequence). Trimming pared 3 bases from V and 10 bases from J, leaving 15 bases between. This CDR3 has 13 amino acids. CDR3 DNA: TGTGCCAGCAGCTCCGGTAGCTACGGGGCGCAGTATTTT. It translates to CASSSGSYGAQYF. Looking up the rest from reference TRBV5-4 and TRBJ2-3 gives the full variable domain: ETGVTQSPTHLIKTRGQQVTLRCSSQSGHNTVSWYQQALGQGPQFIFQYYREEENGRGNFPPRFSGLQFPNYSSELNVNALELDDSALYLCASSSGSYGAQYFGPGTRLTVL.

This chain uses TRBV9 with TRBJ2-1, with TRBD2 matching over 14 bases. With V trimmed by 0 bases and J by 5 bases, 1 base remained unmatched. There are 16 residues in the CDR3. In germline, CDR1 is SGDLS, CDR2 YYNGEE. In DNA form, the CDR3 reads TGTGCCAGCAGCGTAGGACTAGCGGGGGGGGACAATGAGCAGTTCTTC. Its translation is CASSVGLAGGDNEQFF.

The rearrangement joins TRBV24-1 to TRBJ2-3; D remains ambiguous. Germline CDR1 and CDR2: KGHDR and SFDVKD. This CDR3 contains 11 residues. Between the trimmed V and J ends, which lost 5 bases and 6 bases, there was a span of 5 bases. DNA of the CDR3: TGTGCCACCAGTGTTGGGGATACGCAGTATTTT. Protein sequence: CATSVGDTQYF.

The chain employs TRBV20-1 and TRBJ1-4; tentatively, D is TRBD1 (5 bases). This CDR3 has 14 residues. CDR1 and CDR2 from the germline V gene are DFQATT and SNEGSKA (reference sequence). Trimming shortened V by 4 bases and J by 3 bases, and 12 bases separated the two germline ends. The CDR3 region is CSAIGGGANEKLFF. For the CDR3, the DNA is TGCAGTGCTATCGGCGGGGGGGCTAATGAAAAACTGTTTTTT.

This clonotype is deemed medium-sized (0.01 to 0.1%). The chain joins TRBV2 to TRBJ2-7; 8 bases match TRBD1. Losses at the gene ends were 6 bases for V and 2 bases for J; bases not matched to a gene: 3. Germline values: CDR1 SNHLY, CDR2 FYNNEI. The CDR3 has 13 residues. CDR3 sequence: CASRGQEAYEQYF. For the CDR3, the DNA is TGTGCCAGCAGGGGACAGGAGGCCTACGAGCAGTACTTC.

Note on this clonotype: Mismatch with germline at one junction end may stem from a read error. In nucleotides, the CDR3 is TGCAGTGCTGCTACCGGGACTAGCGGGAGCTACGGGCAGTACTTC. Its protein is CSAATGTSGSYGQYF. The chain recombines TRBV20-1 with TRBJ2-7; 14 positions match TRBD2. The germline CDR1 and CDR2 sequences are DFQATT and SNEGSKA (reference sequence). The CDR3 has 15 residues.

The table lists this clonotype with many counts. CDR3 protein: CASSHEGQGIYEQYF. CDR3 DNA: TGTGCCAGCAGCCACGAAGGACAGGGGATCTACGAGCAGTACTTC. The chain carries TRBV6-2 or TRBV6-3 and TRBJ2-7; 9 nucleotides align to TRBD1. There are 15 residues in the CDR3. CDR1 is MNHEY, CDR2 SVGEGT, per germline. V was clipped by 6 bases and J by 3 bases; unmatched bases: 9.